This TCR beta chain was recovered during a study of regulatory T cells in long-lasting Graves disease. This clonotype was found a few times. Its antigen is as yet unknown. Whole-study findings and limits: Repertoires from persistent disease leaned toward TRBV28, TRBJ1-2 and TRBJ2-5.

Germline V gene lookup returns CDR1 MGHRA and CDR2 YSYEKL. There are 16 residues in the CDR3. V was shortened by 0 bases and J by 5 bases, with 16 bases between the two germline ends. As for time point: persistent/refractory GD, antithyroid drugs over 5 years with positive TRAb. Isolated PBMC RNA provided the starting material for the TCR library. Diagnosing Graves' disease relied on the American Thyroid Association guidelines. CDR3 regions were amplified by Arm-PCR using iRepertoire HTBI primers to build TCR beta libraries. A single record per CDR3 protein comes from TCRdb applying MiXCR to the multiplex PCR reads. The sample lists roughly 400,000 distinct CDR3 sequences, around 23% occurring once.

The sample here was peripheral blood mononuclear cells (PBMCs), taken when the disease was refractory, from a patient treated with antithyroid drugs. This chain uses TRBV4-1 with TRBJ2-5; D possibly corresponds to TRBD2 (7 bases). This sequence was found in a female donor with Graves disease. The CDR3 DNA sequence: TGCGCCAGCAGCCAAGAATTGGCAGGGAGGGGGGAGACCCAGTACTTC. Protein product: CASSQELAGRGETQYF.